The next 5 T cell receptor beta chains were all read from a single sample in a study of T cell responses to AZD1222 COVID-19 vaccine. Measured with immunoSEQ multiplex PCR; TCRdb has only the in-frame clones, and not every one. The sample comprises 150,000 or so clones, around 92% of which are singletons, and less than 1.3% rests with the top ten. This specimen was peripheral blood, taken 28 days after the second AZD1222 dose. These receptors were obtained from an adult who received the AZD1222 COVID-19 vaccine.

The rearrangement joins TRBV4-1 to TRBJ2-7; 13 nucleotides match TRBD2. The trim removed 4 bases at V and 0 bases at J, leaving 6 bases unmatched. The germline V gene has CDR1 MGHRA and CDR2 YSYEKL. The CDR3 covers 17 residues. CDR3 DNA: TGCGCCAGCAGCCGGGGACTAGCGGGGTCAAGCTCCTACGAGCAGTACTTC. The encoded protein is CASSRGLAGSSSYEQYF.

The V call is TRBV7-2, the J call TRBJ1-5, with 7 positions matching TRBD1. Germline CDR1 is SGHTA and CDR2 is FQGNSA. J lost 5 bases, V lost 5 bases, and 3 bases had no gene match. This CDR3 contains 13 residues. The CDR3 DNA follows: TGTGCCAGCAGCGTCACAGGGGATCAGCCCCAGCATTTT. This translates into CASSVTGDQPQHF.

The chain couples TRBV3-1 (or the pseudogene TRBV3-2) to TRBJ2-1; D is unresolved. Germline lookup yields CDR1 LGHDT and CDR2 YNNKEL (reference sequence). Trimming cost V 4 bases and J 3 bases, with 10 bases left between them. There are 14 residues in the CDR3. The DNA of the CDR3 is TGTGCCAGCAGCCGTGGGATTCTCTACAATGAGCAGTTCTTC. Translating gives CASSRGILYNEQFF.

The CDR3 loop is CASSIDPSGVNGYTF. CDR3 sequence (DNA): TGTGCCAGCAGCATCGACCCGAGTGGGGTAAATGGCTACACCTTC. The chain carries TRBV9 and TRBJ1-2; no firm D call. The CDR3 totals 15 residues. Trimming took off 4 bases at V and 6 bases at J, with 19 bases between the two ends. Per germline, CDR1 SGDLS and CDR2 YYNGEE.

This clone has just a few counts. This CDR3 reads CASSQPSGPQHF. In DNA form, the CDR3 reads TGTGCCAGCAGCCAACCTTCGGGGCCCCAGCATTTT. V is TRBV3-1 (or the pseudogene TRBV3-2) and J is TRBJ1-5; no firm D call. The CDR3 totals 12 residues. Trimming took off 2 bases at V and 9 bases at J, with 8 bases between the two ends. From germline, CDR1 is LGHDT and CDR2 YNNKEL (reference sequence).